This TCR beta chain was found in a study of OX40 agonist ivuxolimab in advanced cancers. Study-level information: Treatment of patients was with ivuxolimab, an agonistic anti-OX40 (CD134) antibody. Checkpoint inhibitors had been given previously to roughly 40% of patients. Partial responses occurred in three patients (one hepatocellular carcinoma, two cutaneous melanoma).

Samples of blood were obtained at baseline, on cycle 4 day 1, and on cycle 7 day 1. This table comes from immunoSEQ multiplex PCR, and its TCRdb copy is limited to in-frame clones, with some not included. The sample contains more than 55,000 clones, about 83% of which appear only once. The V and J ends lost 3 bases and 0 bases respectively, with 6 bases between them. The CDR3 has 14 residues. Germline CDR1 and CDR2: SEHNR and FQNEAQ (reference sequence). The V and J genes are TRBV7-9 and TRBJ1-5; no reliable D call. The clonotype was recovered from an adult with an advanced solid tumor such as melanoma, head and neck, liver or kidney cancer. Here the sequenced sample was CD4+ or CD8+ T cells sorted from blood, taken in a trial of the OX40 agonist ivuxolimab. Written as DNA, the CDR3 is TGTGCCAGCAGCTTTAGACATAGCAATCAGCCCCAGCATTTT. Residues: CASSFRHSNQPQHF.